These 29 T cell receptor beta chains originate from one sample sequenced in a study of response to subunit inactivated influenza vaccine. TCRdb re-analysed the RT-PCR reads in MiXCR, keeping a single row per CDR3 protein. The sample has 650,000 to 800,000 distinct CDR3 sequences, approximately 14% seen once. Sequenced here: PBMCs from blood, sampled around 15 days before vaccination. The receptors derive from a man in his fifties or sixties who received an inactivated influenza vaccine.

The chain recombines TRBV7-3 with TRBJ2-5; possibly TRBD2 for D (6 bases). Trimming removed 2 bases from V and 5 bases from J, with 12 bases in between. CDR1 and CDR2 from the germline V gene are SGHTA and FQGTGA. There are 14 residues in the CDR3. The CDR3: CASSLSGLAETQYF. The CDR3, as DNA: TGTGCCAGCAGCTTATCGGGTCTAGCGGAGACCCAGTACTTC.

This chain links TRBV24-1 with TRBJ2-3; unclear D gene. Germline V gives CDR1 KGHDR, CDR2 SFDVKD. CDR3 size: 17 residues. Trimming removed 3 bases from V and 0 bases from J, with 15 bases in between. The CDR3 protein is CATSDGGVRRSTDTQYF. Here the CDR3 DNA reads TGTGCCACCAGTGATGGCGGAGTTCGTAGGAGCACAGATACGCAGTATTTT.

A few counts support this clonotype. The CDR3 region has the DNA TGTGCCATCAGGACCGGGACTAGCCCCGATGAGCAGTTCTTC. Translated, it gives CAIRTGTSPDEQFF. V usage is TRBV10-3 and J usage is TRBJ2-1; 9 nucleotides line up with TRBD2. With 6 bases clipped from V and 8 bases from J, the junction kept 8 bases outside the gene matches. Germline lookup yields CDR1 ENHRY and CDR2 SYGVKD. CDR3 length: 14 amino acids.

The CDR3 nucleotides read TGTGCCAGCAGCCAAGATCCGGAGGGAGCTCAGCCCCAGCATTTT. Protein sequence: CASSQDPEGAQPQHF. The V call is TRBV4-2, the J call TRBJ1-5; D gene ambiguous. V lost 0 bases to trimming and J lost 6 bases, with 12 bases between them. The CDR3 length is 15 residues. Germline CDR1 and CDR2: LGHNA and YNFKEQ.

This clonotype was detected only a few times. V is TRBV7-3 and J is TRBJ1-1; no clear D gene. The V gene's germline CDR1 is SGHTA and CDR2 FQGTGA. Deletions cut 3 bases from V and 2 bases from J, with 22 bases between. There are 18 residues in the CDR3. The CDR3 DNA reads TGTGCCAGCAGCTTTACCCCGGCGGGCCCAGATGTAAACACTGAAGCTTTCTTT. It specifies CASSFTPAGPDVNTEAFF.

This clonotype was recorded many times. The rearrangement links TRBV12-3 or TRBV12-4 to TRBJ1-1, with D possibly being TRBD1 (5 bases). V lost 5 bases and J lost 0, with 10 bases in between. The CDR3 is 14 residues long. Here the CDR3 reads CASSPTAMNTEAFF. CDR3 sequence (DNA): TGTGCCAGCAGTCCGACAGCCATGAACACTGAAGCTTTCTTT.

V usage is TRBV6-1 and J usage is TRBJ1-2; the match to TRBD1 covers 7 bases. In germline, CDR1 is MNHNS, CDR2 SASEGT. J lost 4 bases, V lost 7 bases, and 15 bases had no gene match. The CDR3 covers 16 residues. The CDR3 spells CASTLGQARASYGYTF. CDR3 in DNA: TGTGCCAGCACCTTAGGACAGGCTCGAGCTAGCTATGGCTACACCTTC.

This clonotype was found a few times. The chain recombines TRBV29-1 with TRBJ2-3, with a tentative D call TRBD2 (6 bases). The CDR3 runs 13 residues. Trimming shortened V by 6 bases and J by 0 bases, and 10 bases separated the two germline ends. In germline, CDR1 is SQVTM, CDR2 ANQGSEA. The CDR3 DNA sequence: TGCAGCGTCTCAAGCGGGAGCACAGATACGCAGTATTTT. Translated, it gives CSVSSGSTDTQYF.

Ten or more counts support this clonotype. The rearrangement uses TRBV7-9 and TRBJ2-7; the D is unclear. The CDR3 runs to 13 residues. V was clipped by 0 bases and J by 6 bases, with 9 bases between them. Germline V CDR1 and CDR2: SEHNR, FQNEAQ (reference sequence). CDR3 loop: CASSLAEGFEQYF. CDR3 DNA sequence: TGTGCCAGCAGCTTAGCGGAAGGGTTCGAGCAGTACTTC. The full variable domain, its missing parts supplied by reference TRBV7-9 and TRBJ2-7, is DTGVSQNPRHKITKRGQNVTFRCDPISEHNRLYWYRQTLGQGPEFLTYFQNEAQLEKSRLLSDRFSAERPKGSFSTLEIQRTEQGDSAMYLCASSLAEGFEQYFGPGTRLTVT.

This CDR3 is CASSIERGGEAFF. In DNA form, the CDR3 reads TGTGCCAGTAGTATAGAACGGGGAGGTGAAGCTTTCTTT. V is TRBV19 and J is TRBJ1-1; no clear D. Germline lookup yields CDR1 LNHDA and CDR2 SQIVND (reference sequence). Trimming removed 0 bases at V and 7 bases at J, with 9 bases between. The CDR3 is 13 amino acids.

The rearrangement links TRBV2 to TRBJ2-7, with no clear D. Germline V gene data show CDR1 as SNHLY and CDR2 as FYNNEI. The CDR3 contains 12 residues. Between the trimmed V and J ends, which lost 3 bases and 3 bases, there was a span of 6 bases. CDR3 sequence reads: CASSDVIYEQYF. In DNA form, the CDR3 reads TGTGCCAGCAGTGACGTAATCTACGAGCAGTACTTC.

The CDR3 sequence is CASHAGTASYNEQFF. The CDR3 nucleotides are TGTGCCAGCCACGCCGGGACAGCCTCCTACAATGAGCAGTTCTTC. The chain carries TRBV28 and TRBJ2-1; TRBD1 aligns across 7 bases. V was pared by 8 bases and J by 0 bases, with 7 bases of the junction left unmatched. The CDR3 loop spans 15 amino acids. Per germline, CDR1 MDHEN and CDR2 SYDVKM.

The chain is built from TRBV6-1 and TRBJ2-7, with D perhaps matching TRBD1 or TRBD2 (5 bases each). Between the trimmed V and J ends, which lost 6 bases and 1 base, there was a span of 13 bases. This CDR3 contains 14 residues. CDR1 and CDR2 (germline): MNHNS, SASEGT. The CDR3 loop is CASSTTRGSYEQYF. The DNA for the CDR3 is TGTGCCAGCAGCACAACGAGGGGATCCTACGAGCAGTACTTC.

This clonotype appeared a few times. CDR3: CAPRGRRECEQFF. CDR3 coding DNA: TGTGCCCCGAGGGGTCGGCGGGAGTGTGAGCAGTTCTTC. The chain carries TRBV12-3 or TRBV12-4 and TRBJ2-1; 7 bases are a match to TRBD2. V was pared by 11 bases and J by 9 bases, with 13 bases of the junction left unmatched. The CDR3 contains 13 residues.

The chain is built from TRBV11-2 and TRBJ2-3; a possible D gene is TRBD2 (6 bases). The CDR3 runs 18 residues. Germline V gives CDR1 SGHAT, CDR2 FQNNGV. V lost 0 bases to trimming and J lost 3 bases, with 19 bases between them. The chain's CDR3 is CASSLELLWSGGTDTQYF. For the CDR3, the DNA is TGTGCCAGCAGCTTAGAGTTGCTATGGAGCGGAGGGACAGATACGCAGTATTTT.

A remark on this clonotype: Since a much larger clone is just one base distant, this may be a read error. The CDR3 end shows no conserved phenylalanine or tryptophan, and so a read error is likely. The chain is built from TRBV10-3 and TRBJ2-7; TRBD2 matches at 10 bases. The V gene end was trimmed by 3 bases and the J gene end by 5 bases; junction bases not matched to a gene: 4. Germline V lookup: CDR1 ENHRY, CDR2 SYGVKD. The CDR3 spans 14 residues. CDR3 in DNA: TGTGCCATCAGTGAAGGACTAGCGGAACACGAGCAGTACATC. It is translated as CAISEGLAEHEQYI.

This clonotype was picked up a small number of times. The chain joins TRBV11-2 to TRBJ2-7; 7 nucleotides align to TRBD1. This CDR3 is 18 amino acids long. J lost 0 bases, V lost 5 bases, and 16 bases had no gene match. The germline V gene has CDR1 SGHAT and CDR2 FQNNGV. This CDR3 is CASSVRGNSGTVSYEQYF. The DNA for the CDR3 is TGTGCCAGCAGCGTTAGGGGAAATTCCGGGACAGTCTCCTACGAGCAGTACTTC.

The sample holds a few counts of this clonotype. The J gene is TRBJ2-3, the V gene TRBV20-1; 8 positions agree with TRBD2. Germline CDR1 DFQATT, CDR2 SNEGSKA (reference sequence). CDR3 size: 16 residues. With V trimmed by 0 bases and J by 2 bases, 7 bases remained unmatched. CDR3 in amino acids: CSARDPAGGPTDTQYF. In DNA form, the CDR3 reads TGCAGTGCTAGAGATCCGGCGGGGGGACCCACAGATACGCAGTATTTT.

The chain carries TRBV30 and TRBJ2-2; TRBD2 matches at 9 bases. The CDR3 loop spans 14 amino acids. Unmatched junction bases numbered 3, after V lost 5 bases and J lost 2 bases. Germline V gene sequence: CDR1 GTSNPN, CDR2 SVGIG (reference sequence). The DNA for the CDR3 is TGTGCCTGGGGTAGCGGGGGTAACACCGGGGAGCTGTTTTTT. This translates into CAWGSGGNTGELFF. The variable domain in full, with the rest retrieved from reference TRBV30 and TRBJ2-2, is SQTIHQWPATLVQPVGSPLSLECTVEGTSNPNLYWYRQAAGRGLQLLFYSVGIGQISSEVPQNLSASRPQDRQFILSSKKLLLSDSGFYLCAWGSGGNTGELFFGEGSRLTVL.

The chain recombines TRBV10-3 with TRBJ2-4; tentatively, D is TRBD1 (6 bases). The V gene lost 3 bases and the J gene lost 9 bases, with 15 bases spanning the gap. Germline V gene lookup returns CDR1 ENHRY and CDR2 SYGVKD. The CDR3 has 14 residues. CDR3 DNA: TGTGCCATCAGTGAAAACAGGGATTGGGGCATTCAGTACTTC. Protein sequence: CAISENRDWGIQYF.

J is TRBJ2-3 and V is TRBV5-1; D is perhaps TRBD1 or TRBD2 (5 bases each). The CDR3 length is 17 residues. The V end was cut by 0 bases, the J end by 5 bases, with 19 bases between. Germline V CDR1 and CDR2: SGHRS, YFSETQ. As DNA, the CDR3 is TGCGCCAGCAGCTTGGAGCCGGGGACGGGGTCGGGAGATACGCAGTATTTT. Translated: CASSLEPGTGSGDTQYF.

In this sample, this clonotype turned up a few times. The chain couples TRBV18 to TRBJ1-1; TRBD1 matches at 8 bases. CDR1 is KGHSH and CDR2 is LQKENI in the germline V gene. This CDR3 has 14 residues. Trimming removed 3 bases from V and 2 bases from J; junction bases left unmatched: 2. CDR3 sequence reads: CASSPGQVNTEAFF. The CDR3 DNA sequence: TGTGCCAGCTCACCGGGACAGGTAAACACTGAAGCTTTCTTT. Looking up the rest from reference TRBV18 and TRBJ1-1 gives the full variable domain: NAGVMQNPRHLVRRRGQEARLRCSPMKGHSHVYWYRQLPEEGLKFMVYLQKENIIDESGMPKERFSAEFPKEGPSILRIQQVVRGDSAAYFCASSPGQVNTEAFFGQGTRLTVV.

This clonotype was seen a handful of times. The genes are TRBV27 and TRBJ2-7, with D possibly being TRBD1 (6 bases). V was pared by 1 base and J by 5 bases, with 18 bases between. Germline-derived CDR1 and CDR2 are MNHEY and SMNVEV (reference sequence). This CDR3 contains 16 residues. The CDR3 region is CASSLLRWQGQDEQYF. In DNA, the CDR3 is TGTGCCAGCAGTTTATTAAGGTGGCAGGGACAAGACGAGCAGTACTTC.

This clonotype was seen many times. The chain joins TRBV6-2 or TRBV6-3 to TRBJ2-6, with D unclear. Trimming pared 2 bases from V and 0 bases from J, leaving 8 bases between. Looked up from germline, CDR1 is MNHEY and CDR2 is SVGEGT. This CDR3 has 16 amino acids. The CDR3 region is CASSYDAYSGANVLTF. CDR3 nucleotide sequence: TGTGCCAGCAGTTACGACGCCTACTCTGGGGCCAACGTCCTGACTTTC.

This clonotype was seen a single time. V gene TRBV10-3 combines with J gene TRBJ2-6; 12 nucleotides agree with TRBD1. The length of the CDR3 is 17 residues. The germline gives CDR1 ENHRY, CDR2 SYGVKD. Unmatched junction bases numbered 5, after V lost 6 bases and J lost 2 bases. The CDR3 is CAIRKGQGATGANVLTF. CDR3 in DNA: TGTGCCATCAGGAAGGGACAGGGGGCGACTGGGGCCAACGTCCTGACTTTC.

Many counts were recorded for this clonotype. This chain joins TRBV12-3 or TRBV12-4 and TRBJ1-1, with TRBD1 matching over 8 bases. The CDR3 sequence is 15 residues long. The V gene end was trimmed by 3 bases and the J gene end by 1 base; junction bases not matched to a gene: 4. CDR3 DNA sequence: TGTGCCAGCAGTTTCTCCGGGACAGGGAACACTGAAGCTTTCTTT. Translating gives CASSFSGTGNTEAFF.

This clonotype was seen a few times. The chain is built from TRBV2 and TRBJ2-5, with D perhaps matching TRBD2 (5 bases). Germline loops: CDR1 SNHLY, CDR2 FYNNEI. The V gene lost 2 bases and the J gene lost 0 bases, with 10 bases spanning the gap. The CDR3 covers 15 residues. DNA for the CDR3: TGTGCCAGCAGTGAAAATCCGGACTACCAAGAGACCCAGTACTTC. It specifies CASSENPDYQETQYF. Together with reference TRBV2 and TRBJ2-5, the CDR3 gives the full variable domain: EPEVTQTPSHQVTQMGQEVILRCVPISNHLYFYWYRQILGQKVEFLVSFYNNEISEKSEIFDDQFSVERPDGSNFTLKIRSTKLEDSAMYFCASSENPDYQETQYFGPGTRLLVL.

This clonotype has more than one count but fewer than ten. The genes are TRBV11-2 and TRBJ2-5; 8 bases are a match to TRBD2. The CDR3 runs 15 residues. Trimming cost V 2 bases and J 4 bases; bases outside gene matches: 6. Germline V gives CDR1 SGHAT, CDR2 FQNNGV. The CDR3 is CASSLWSAGVETQYF. The CDR3 bases are TGTGCCAGCAGCTTATGGTCAGCGGGGGTAGAGACCCAGTACTTC.

The J gene is TRBJ2-5, the V gene TRBV29-1; the match to TRBD1 covers 8 bases. Germline-derived CDR1 and CDR2 are SQVTM and ANQGSEA. The junction had 8 bases not matched to a gene; V was cut back by 6 bases and J by 5 bases. The CDR3 totals 13 residues. CDR3 sequence: CSVDPRQGETQYF. CDR3 DNA sequence: TGCAGCGTCGACCCTCGACAGGGGGAGACCCAGTACTTC. The full variable domain, completed using reference TRBV29-1 and TRBJ2-5, is SAVISQKPSRDICQRGTSLTIQCQVDSQVTMMFWYRQQPGQSLTLIATANQGSEATYESGFVIDKFPISRPNLTFSTLTVSNMSPEDSSIYLCSVDPRQGETQYFGPGTRLLVL.